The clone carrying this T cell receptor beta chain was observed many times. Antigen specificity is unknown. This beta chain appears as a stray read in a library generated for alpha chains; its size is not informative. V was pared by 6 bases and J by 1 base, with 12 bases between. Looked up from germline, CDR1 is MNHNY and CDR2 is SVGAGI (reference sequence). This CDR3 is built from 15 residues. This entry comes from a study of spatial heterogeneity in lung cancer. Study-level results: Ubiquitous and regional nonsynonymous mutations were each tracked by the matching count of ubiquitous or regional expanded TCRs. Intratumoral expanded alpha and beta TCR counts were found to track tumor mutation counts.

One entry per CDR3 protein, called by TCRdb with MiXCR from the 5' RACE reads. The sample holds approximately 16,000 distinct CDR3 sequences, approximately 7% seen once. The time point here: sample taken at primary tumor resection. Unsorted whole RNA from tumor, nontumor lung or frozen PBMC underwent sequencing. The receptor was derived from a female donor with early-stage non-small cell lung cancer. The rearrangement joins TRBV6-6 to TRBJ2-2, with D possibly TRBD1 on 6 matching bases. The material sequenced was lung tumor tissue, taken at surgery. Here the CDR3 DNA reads TGTGCCAGCAGCCTACCGGGACAGAACACCGGGGAGCTGTTTTTT. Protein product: CASSLPGQNTGELFF.